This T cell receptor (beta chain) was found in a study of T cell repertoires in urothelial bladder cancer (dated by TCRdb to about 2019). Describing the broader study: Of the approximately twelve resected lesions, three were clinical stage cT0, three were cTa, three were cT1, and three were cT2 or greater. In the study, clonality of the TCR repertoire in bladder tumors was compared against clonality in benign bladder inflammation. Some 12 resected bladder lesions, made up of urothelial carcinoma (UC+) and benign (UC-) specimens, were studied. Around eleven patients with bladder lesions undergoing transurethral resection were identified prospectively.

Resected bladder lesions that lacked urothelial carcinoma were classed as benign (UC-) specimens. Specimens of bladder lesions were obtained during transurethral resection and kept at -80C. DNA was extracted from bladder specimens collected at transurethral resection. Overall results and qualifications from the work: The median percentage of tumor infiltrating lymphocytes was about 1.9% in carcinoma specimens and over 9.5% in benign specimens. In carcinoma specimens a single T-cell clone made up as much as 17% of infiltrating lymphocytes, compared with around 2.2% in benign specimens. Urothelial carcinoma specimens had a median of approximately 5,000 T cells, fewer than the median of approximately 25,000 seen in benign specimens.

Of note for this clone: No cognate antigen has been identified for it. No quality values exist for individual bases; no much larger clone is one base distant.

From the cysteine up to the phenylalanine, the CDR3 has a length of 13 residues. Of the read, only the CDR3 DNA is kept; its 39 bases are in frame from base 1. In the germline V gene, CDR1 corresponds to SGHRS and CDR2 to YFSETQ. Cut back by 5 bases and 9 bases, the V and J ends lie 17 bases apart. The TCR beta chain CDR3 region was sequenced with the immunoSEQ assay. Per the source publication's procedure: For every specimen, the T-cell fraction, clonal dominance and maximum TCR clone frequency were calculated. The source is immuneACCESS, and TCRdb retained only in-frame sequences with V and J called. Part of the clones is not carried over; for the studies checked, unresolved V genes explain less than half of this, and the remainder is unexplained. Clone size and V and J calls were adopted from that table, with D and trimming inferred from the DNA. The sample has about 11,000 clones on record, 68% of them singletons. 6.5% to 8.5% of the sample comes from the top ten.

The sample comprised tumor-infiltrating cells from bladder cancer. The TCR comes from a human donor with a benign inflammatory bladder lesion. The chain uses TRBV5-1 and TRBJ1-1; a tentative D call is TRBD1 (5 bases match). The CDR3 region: CASSSGTLAQAFF. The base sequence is TGCGCCAGCAGTTCCGGGACCCTAGCCCAAGCTTTCTTT.